This is a list of T cell receptor beta chains from one sample in a study of Graves' ophthalmopathy and Graves' hyperthyroidism. Each CDR3 protein is one row after TCRdb ran MiXCR on the multiplex PCR reads. The repertoire has more than 550,000 distinct CDR3 sequences, over 40% of them found once; the top ten carry 3% to 3.5%. The sequencing input was peripheral blood. These receptors were taken from an adult man with Graves' ophthalmopathy. Each CDR3 is given without its conserved first and last residue. The D gene is left open where the match is weak. Only part of the rows carry a size: once, few, many, or a class if the clone is expanded.

TRBV14	-	TRBJ2-3	-	ASSQETGAWDTQY
TRBV10-2	-	TRBJ2-6	many	ASSESTGANVLT
TRBV19	TRBD1	TRBJ1-6	many	ASTTTGGPGRYSPLH
TRBV6-6	-	TRBJ1-4	many	ASSYLDATNEKLF
TRBV9	-	TRBJ2-7	-	ASSLELAKTYEQY
TRBV27	TRBD2	TRBJ2-5	few	ASSRGGSQETQY
TRBV7-2	-	TRBJ1-2	many	ASSLAGAVNYGYT
TRBV9	-	TRBJ1-5	many	ADMDRPNQPQH
TRBV12-3/TRBV12-4	TRBD1	TRBJ2-1	-	ASRGQGNVPYNEQF
TRBV9	TRBD1	TRBJ2-5	-	ASSPQGDRGQPQY
TRBV10-1	-	TRBJ1-4	many	ASSAGRGNEKLF
TRBV2	TRBD1	TRBJ1-5	many	ASSELLAGGQPQH
TRBV9	-	TRBJ1-1	-	ASSVGTLQRTEAF
TRBV9	-	TRBJ2-5	many	ASSVNGGKEETQY
TRBV9	TRBD1	TRBJ2-5	-	ASSQNRQGEETQY
TRBV2	-	TRBJ2-7	once	ASRQDKQY
TRBV7-9	-	TRBJ1-6	few	ASSLGGGVNLPLH
TRBV19	-	TRBJ1-1	few	AWSEGVNTEAF
TRBV4-2	TRBD2	TRBJ2-7	few	ASSQDLLGLAGSYEQY
TRBV10-3	TRBD1	TRBJ1-1	-	ASSPGGRSTLMNTEAF
TRBV4-3	TRBD1	TRBJ2-7	-	ASRCIGTAAHEQY
TRBV2	-	TRBJ1-5	many	ASHDLSNQPQH
TRBV7-9	TRBD1	TRBJ1-6	many	ASSLSGTAHSPLH
TRBV7-9	-	TRBJ1-2	many	ASSPRDLSGYT
TRBV10-3	TRBD2	TRBJ2-5	-	AISAPGGGNCQETQY
TRBV7-9	TRBD1	TRBJ1-4	many	ASSLFEPGQPNEKLF
TRBV29-1	-	TRBJ2-6	many	SVLGAHRSRTLSGANVLT
TRBV19	TRBD1	TRBJ2-5	-	ASSAGQADQPQY
TRBV25-1	-	TRBJ2-2	-	ASSVGLTGELF
TRBV3-1	-	TRBJ2-5	many	ASSPGRLYQETQY
TRBV7-9	TRBD1	TRBJ1-4	few	ASSPPAGGDLGKLF
TRBV5-1	TRBD1	TRBJ1-4	many	ASSLDREGEKLF
TRBV6-5	-	TRBJ1-2	many	ASRMGQGYGYT
TRBV25-1	TRBD2	TRBJ2-7	many	ASSGPLAGGPYEQY
TRBV19	TRBD2	TRBJ2-2	few	ASSIEVLAAGELF
TRBV29-1	-	TRBJ1-3	-	SDLGSAGNTIY
TRBV10-3	-	TRBJ2-2	-	AILAGSCF
TRBV29-1	TRBD1	TRBJ2-2	many	SVTRGRNTGELF
TRBV7-2	TRBD1	TRBJ2-7	-	ASSLRSGGDYEQY
TRBV7-2	TRBD1	-	-	ASSSGGNEQF
TRBV15	-	TRBJ1-1	-	ATSSLVEGHTEAF
TRBV7-2	-	TRBJ2-7	many	ASSYSAGQVPYEQY
TRBV29-1	-	TRBJ2-2	many	SVAWHGELF
TRBV10-2	-	TRBJ2-5	many	ASSESRVETQY
TRBV12-3/TRBV12-4	-	TRBJ1-5	many	ASSLYSENQPQH
TRBV7-2	-	TRBJ1-1	many	ASSPQWGSDTEAF
TRBV5-6	TRBD1	TRBJ1-4	-	ASSHDRGANEKLF
TRBV24-1	-	TRBJ2-2	-	ASRTLTGELF
TRBV2	-	TRBJ1-2	many	ASRYSTDSIGYT
TRBV11-2	-	TRBJ1-2	-	ASSPGLDYGYT
TRBV9	-	TRBJ2-6	many	ASSVGAGHAFSGANVLT
TRBV9	-	TRBJ1-6	once	ASSVGASPLH
TRBV5-1	-	TRBJ2-5	-	ASSYQPERKETQY
TRBV10-3	TRBD1	TRBJ1-1	-	AISEGQGETF
TRBV29-1	TRBD1	TRBJ1-2	-	SLGLDRTNYGYT
TRBV5-1	TRBD1	TRBJ1-2	-	ASSRGQHYGYT
TRBV10-3	-	TRBJ2-2	few	ASILDLRVGELF
TRBV7-2	TRBD1	TRBJ1-2	many	ASSPGGGSGYT
TRBV30	TRBD1	TRBJ1-4	-	AHRTGSIEKLF